These 2 T cell receptor beta chains share one sample of origin, sequenced in a study of T cell responses to AZD1222 COVID-19 vaccine (dated by TCRdb to 2020 to 2022). Libraries came from the immunoSEQ multiplex PCR assay. Drawn from immuneACCESS, this table holds only the in-frame rearrangements with V and J called that TCRdb kept. Clones are partly lost; checked studies trace under half to an unresolved V gene and leave the rest unexplained. In all, the sample holds approximately 140,000 clones, and around 91% of those were seen once. Of the sample, 9.3% is held by the ten largest clones. The intended sense of this specimen's time point label: about 28 days (+/-7) after the second vaccine dose. The specimen comprised peripheral blood, sampled 28 days after the second AZD1222 dose. These receptors originate from an adult who received the AZD1222 COVID-19 vaccine.

This clone has more than one count but fewer than ten. V gene TRBV5-6 combines with J gene TRBJ1-2; a weak D match, TRBD1 (6 bases). Per the germline V gene, CDR1 is SGHDT and CDR2 is YYEEEE. Trimming stripped 2 bases from V and 3 bases from J, with 11 bases between. This CDR3 has 14 amino acids. The CDR3 sequence is CASSLQGIDYGYTF. Written as DNA, the CDR3 is TGTGCCAGCAGCTTACAGGGAATTGACTATGGCTACACCTTC.

The chain employs TRBV7-9 and TRBJ2-2, with a tentative D call TRBD2 (5 bases). The CDR3 extends over 14 amino acids. Looked up from germline, CDR1 is SEHNR and CDR2 is FQNEAQ (reference sequence). The V end lost 5 bases, the J end lost 4 bases, and 11 bases lay between the germline ends. The CDR3 spells CASSPGLGTGELFF. The CDR3 DNA follows: TGTGCCAGCAGCCCCGGACTGGGCACCGGGGAGCTGTTTTTT.